One T cell receptor (beta chain) is described in this entry. Antigen: not known. The data were taken from a study of radiotherapy plus CTLA-4 blockade in lung cancer. Study overall: For around 18% of patients, objective responses occurred, and approximately 31% had disease control. Study-wide results and caveats: Peripheral blood showed expansion of tumor-derived TCR clones after radiotherapy and ipilimumab. Reports identified early blood T cell clone dynamics, with interferon-beta, as the best response predictor.

Participants had chemo-refractory metastatic non-small-cell lung cancer and were treated with focal radiation plus ipilimumab CTLA-4 blockade. The length of the CDR3 is 14 residues. Germline values: CDR1 LNHDA, CDR2 SQIVND (reference sequence). The V gene lost 8 bases and the J gene lost 7 bases, with 17 bases spanning the gap. Some clones are missing from TCRdb's copy, which holds only in-frame ones; the method was immunoSEQ multiplex PCR. There are about 110,000 clones in the sample; roughly 86% occur only once, and around 3% lies in the top ten. The TCR was taken from a human donor with non-small cell lung cancer that progressed on radiotherapy plus ipilimumab. Some clones in this sample may be carry-over from other donors' samples. The material sequenced was peripheral blood, taken from a patient treated with radiotherapy plus ipilimumab. The V and J genes are TRBV19 and TRBJ2-2; tentatively, D is TRBD1 (6 bases). The CDR3 nucleotides read TGTGCCAGTCGGGACATCCCAGGACACGGGGAGCTGTTTTTT. Encoded protein: CASRDIPGHGELFF.